This is a list of T cell receptor beta chains from one sample in a study of cytomegalovirus exposure and HLA in healthy donors. Only in-frame clones appear in the TCRdb table, and some are missing; sequencing was by immunoSEQ multiplex PCR. The sample lists about 180,000 clones, around nine tenths occurring once. The sample was PBMCs. The receptors originated from a man aged 18 to 29 in good health and CMV-seropositive. The CDR3 runs from the conserved cysteine through the conserved F or W. D genes are given only for firm matches. The size field is filled for only some rows; it gives once, few, many or a size class.

NA | 15 | TRBJ2-1 | NA | TRBV28 | TGTGCCAGCAGTTTGGTGGCCTTCTCCTACAATGAGCAGTTCTTC | CASSLVAFSYNEQFF
TRBD1 | 15 | TRBJ1-5 | once | TRBV5-8 | TGTGCCAGCAGCTTGGGGGACAGGGACCGCCAGCCCCAGCATTTT | CASSLGDRDRQPQHF
TRBD1 | 15 | TRBJ1-2 | few | TRBV7-6 | TGTGCCAGCAGCTCGACAGGGGGAAACTTCTATGGCTACACCTTC | CASSSTGGNFYGYTF
TRBD1 | 15 | TRBJ2-3 | few | TRBV9 | TGTGCCAGCAGCGTCGAGGACAGGCGCACAGATACGCAGTATTTT | CASSVEDRRTDTQYF
TRBD1 | 15 | TRBJ1-6 | few | TRBV6-1 | TGTGCCAGCAGTGAAACTGCAGGGGGTAATTCACCCCTCCACTTT | CASSETAGGNSPLHF
NA | 13 | TRBJ2-7 | NA | TRBV18 | TGTGCCAGCTCACCACCGGCGGCCTACGAGCAGTACTTC | CASSPPAAYEQYF
NA | 13 | TRBJ2-1 | NA | TRBV11-3 | TGTGCCAGCAGCCTCGGGGTCCCCAATGAGCAGTTCTTC | CASSLGVPNEQFF
NA | 14 | TRBJ2-2 | NA | TRBV4-3 | TGCGCCAGCAGCCCTCACAGGGTTACCGGGGAGCTGTTTTTT | CASSPHRVTGELFF
NA | 11 | TRBJ1-2 | few | TRBV6-1 | TGTGCCAGCGTGCGGGACTATGGCTACACCTTC | CASVRDYGYTF
TRBD1 | 14 | TRBJ2-3 | NA | TRBV4-1 | TGCGCCAGCAGGACAGGGGGCAGCACAGATACGCAGTATTTT | CASRTGGSTDTQYF
NA | 13 | TRBJ2-7 | once | TRBV5-6 | TGTGCCAGCAGCTTGGGAGGACACTACGAGCAGTACTTC | CASSLGGHYEQYF
TRBD2 | 16 | TRBJ2-5 | NA | TRBV5-1 | TGCGCCAGCAGCTCCGGACTAGCGGGGGCAGAGGAGACCCAGTACTTC | CASSSGLAGAEETQYF
TRBD2 | 18 | TRBJ2-1 | NA | TRBV9 | TGTGCCAGCAGCGTAGAGGGGACTAGCGGGGGGGCCTGGAATGAGCAGTTCTTC | CASSVEGTSGGAWNEQFF
TRBD1 | 15 | TRBJ1-5 | NA | TRBV18 | TGTGCCAGCTCCCGCGGGACAGGGGGCCATCAGCCCCAGCATTTT | CASSRGTGGHQPQHF
TRBD2 | 15 | TRBJ2-1 | NA | TRBV4-3 | TGCGCCAGCAGCCAAGGGGGCGGGGGATACAATGAGCAGTTCTTC | CASSQGGGGYNEQFF
NA | 13 | TRBJ1-6 | NA | TRBV7-9 | TGTGCCAGCAGCTGGACAGTATCCTCACCCCTCCACTTT | CASSWTVSSPLHF
TRBD1 | 12 | TRBJ1-5 | NA | TRBV9 | TGTGCCAGCAGCGGAGGGGACAGCCCGCAGCATTTT | CASSGGDSPQHF
NA | 14 | TRBJ2-3 | NA | TRBV19 | TGTGCCAGTAGAAGCGGTAGTAGCACAGATACGCAGTATTTT | CASRSGSSTDTQYF
NA | 15 | TRBJ2-5 | once | TRBV15 | TGTGCCACCAGCAGAGTAGGCGGGGTGGGAGAGACCCAGTACTTC | CATSRVGGVGETQYF
TRBD1 | 13 | TRBJ1-5 | NA | TRBV2 | TGTGCCAGCAGCAAACAGGGGGGTCAGCCCCAGCATTTT | CASSKQGGQPQHF
NA | 13 | TRBJ2-7 | NA | TRBV27 | TGTGCCAGCAGTCTTGTGGGCACCTACGAGCAGTACTTC | CASSLVGTYEQYF
TRBD1 | 15 | TRBJ2-7 | NA | TRBV4-3 | TGCGCCAGCAGCCGATCCGGGACAGGGGATTACGAGCAGTACTTC | CASSRSGTGDYEQYF
NA | 16 | TRBJ2-3 | NA | TRBV9 | TGTGCCAGCAGCGTAGACCCTAGCGTAAACACAGATACGCAGTATTTT | CASSVDPSVNTDTQYF
TRBD2 | 16 | TRBJ2-2 | NA | TRBV5-6 | TGTGCCAGCAGCCTACGCCTAGCGGTATTTACCGGGGAGCTGTTTTTT | CASSLRLAVFTGELFF
TRBD1 | 13 | TRBJ1-2 | few | TRBV7-3 | TGTGCCAGCAGCTCGGGACAGGGCCGTCTCCGGACCTTC | CASSSGQGRLRTF
TRBD2 | 15 | TRBJ2-3 | NA | TRBV7-9 | TGTGCCAGCAGCCTGAGCGGGACCCGCACAGATACGCAGTATTTT | CASSLSGTRTDTQYF
TRBD2 | 17 | TRBJ2-4 | NA | TRBV28 | TGTGCCAGCAGTCTGGTGGGACTAGCGATAGCCAAAAACATTCAGTACTTC | CASSLVGLAIAKNIQYF
NA | 16 | TRBJ2-2 | NA | TRBV9 | TGTGCCAGCAGTAGTCCCTTGCAGGGCAACACCGGGGAGCTGTTTTTT | CASSSPLQGNTGELFF
NA | 14 | TRBJ2-7 | once | TRBV6-5 | TGTGCCAGCAGTTATTCCGACAGTCTCAACGAGCAGTACTTC | CASSYSDSLNEQYF
TRBD1 | 14 | TRBJ2-1 | NA | TRBV10-3 | TGTGCCATCAGTGACGGGACAGGGGTCGATGAGCAGTTCTTC | CAISDGTGVDEQFF